This record covers a single T cell receptor (beta chain). The antigen is unknown. Time point reported: 20-29 weeks after completion of therapy. This entry comes from a study of T cell therapy after organ transplantation. Study in general: T cell doses, up to 6, came every 2 weeks; follow-up lasted about 27 weeks.

Whole-study results and caveats: Minimal repertoire change after therapy followed marked pretherapy expansions in nonresponders.

Using immunoSEQ multiplex PCR, the repertoire was profiled, and TCRdb retains in-frame clones only, with some absent. The data contain 15,000 or so clones, about 85% of them singletons. The V gene lost 5 bases and the J gene lost 3 bases, with 14 bases spanning the gap. This CDR3 spans 15 amino acids. Germline assignment: CDR1 MNHEY and CDR2 SMNVEV (reference sequence). The genes are TRBV27 and TRBJ2-1; D is tentatively TRBD1 or TRBD2 (6 bases each). The clonotype originates from a human patient who had received a solid organ transplant and had CMV disease. The graft donor may be the source of some T cells. Sequenced material: CD8+ T cells from blood, taken after autologous CMV-specific T cell therapy. CDR3 protein: CASSPPGGGYNEQFF. The CDR3 coding sequence is TGTGCCAGCAGTCCCCCCGGGGGCGGCTACAATGAGCAGTTCTTC.